This entry concerns a single T cell receptor (beta chain). The antigen is undetermined. The data derive from a study of CXCR3-negative and CXCR3-positive naive CD8 T cells. Study as a whole: Roughly 130 million TRB reads were obtained in total, which works out to about 1.5 +/- 0.3 million per library. Study outcomes and limitations: Naive CXCR3-positive cells had TRB CDR3s more hydrophobic than those of CXCR3-negative naive cells. Similar TRBV-TRBJ usage was seen in naive cells (both CXCR3-negative and CXCR3-positive), but memory cells differed. Across naive subsets, surface CD5 expression was comparable, and TCR strength was inferred from properties of the TRB CDR3.

UMI-tagged TRB cDNA libraries were built via 5' RACE. TCRdb reprocessed the 5' RACE reads, with one entry per CDR3 protein and no DNA. The sample table includes about 6,800 distinct CDR3 sequences. CD45RO-CCR7+CD27+CD95- characterized naive CD8+ T cells. The clonotype originates from a human donor in good health. Some clones in this sample may be carry-over from other donors' samples. Material for sequencing was naive CXCR3+ CD8+ T cells from blood. Subset given: CD45RO-CCR7+CD27+CD95- naive CD8+ T cells expressing CXCR3 (TNR3+).

This CDR3 reads CASSQEGARLGTETQYF. The chain recombines TRBV3-1 with TRBJ2-5; TCRdb outputs TRBD1, but without DNA this stays unchecked. The CDR3 is 17 amino acids. Germline lookup yields CDR1 LGHDT and CDR2 YNNKEL (reference sequence).